The entry below describes one TCR beta chain. This table comes from immunoSEQ multiplex PCR, and its TCRdb copy is limited to in-frame clones, with some not included. The table includes under 85,000 clones, around 94% detected once. This sample stems from a study of technical replicates of blood from a handful of donors. The CDR3 is 15 residues long. Germline V gene lookup returns CDR1 MGHRA and CDR2 YSYEKL. The V segment lost 5 bases and the J segment 11 bases; nucleotides outside the gene matches: 15. Sequences were obtained from T cells isolated from PBMCs. This TCR was recovered from a human donor in good health. The rearrangement links TRBV4-1 to TRBJ2-1, with 7 bases aligning to TRBD2. CDR3 nucleotides: TGCGCCAGCAGCACTCCGTTGGGTAGCGGGCCCAAGCAGTTCTTC. It translates to CASSTPLGSGPKQFF.